This T cell receptor (beta chain) was identified in a study of T-cell reconstitution after alpha-beta-depleted transplantation in children (dated by TCRdb to the mid-2010s). With regard to the full study: Using TCR repertoire profiling, the study followed T-cell immune reconstitution in a quantitative way in children after TCRalphabeta/CD19-depleted allogeneic hematopoietic cell transplantation.

This clonotype was recorded at least ten times. Its cognate antigen has yet to be identified. No much larger clonotype is one base removed from it; base qualities were not supplied. The method behind the library was PCR. The sequencer was an Illumina HiSeq 2500. Molecular barcoding was employed in the preparation of TCR libraries, with unique molecular identifiers being used to normalize TCRbeta repertoire quantification. TCRdb cleaned the public reads at Q25 with fastp, built clones with MiXCR and kept in-frame beta chains. Merged by CDR3 protein, the rows form single entries marked with the most common genes and DNA. This sample is represented by about 510,000 distinct CDR3 sequences; around 10% of them were singletons. The top ten hold approximately 15% of the sample. What the work shows at the level of the full study, not this receptor alone: The apparently early alphabetaT-cell count recovery about two months after transplant was reportedly dependent on only several hundred rapidly expanded clones derived from non-depleted graft cells. The high TCRbeta diversity at day 60 in some patients was ascribed to recipient T cells and intrathymic progenitors that had survived conditioning. Hyperexpanded clone frequencies declined over subsequent months; after one year, T-cell counts and TCRbeta diversity were mostly attributed to newly produced T cells.

Trimming at the junction amounts to 4 bases on V and 2 bases on J, and the germline ends lie 6 bases apart. Including the terminal cysteine and phenylalanine, the CDR3 comprises 12 residues. CDR3 DNA is the only sequence kept; it has 36 bases, read in frame from the first base. From a lookup of the germline V gene, CDR1 and CDR2 are SQVTM and ANQGSEA. Reading the label with the study, this specimen's treatment or condition is: allogeneic hematopoietic cell transplantation with graft depleted of TCRalphabeta T cells and CD19 B cells. Transplant recipients were children who received TCRalphabeta/CD19-depleted allogeneic hematopoietic cell grafts.

The V and J segments used are TRBV29-1 and TRBJ1-3; no D gene call is confident. Sequencing was performed on PBMCs, mostly from graft donor cells, taken 180 days after TCRalphabeta/CD19-depleted stem cell transplant. The clonotype was recovered from a female patient aged 2-15 years who had a stem cell transplant for aplastic anemia, so the T cells may come from the graft donor. The CDR3: CSVGETGNTIYF. Read as DNA, the sequence is TGCAGCGTTGGAGAGACTGGAAACACCATATATTTT.